Following are 23 T cell receptor beta chains from one sample sequenced in a study of T cells in Graves' hyperthyroidism and ophthalmopathy (dated by TCRdb to about 2019). Receptors were amplified or captured by multiplex PCR. TCRdb shows the sequencer as Illumina HiSeq 2000. Amplification of TCR beta CDR3 regions was carried out from RNA transcripts. The TCR CDR3 was subjected to a first round of RT-PCR using the HTBI primer set and the Qiagen OneStep RT-PCR kit. In TCRdb, the public reads were trimmed at Q25 with fastp and aligned with MiXCR, with productive beta chains retained. Rows matching on CDR3 protein sequence are summarized as one entry with the most common DNA and genes. A total of under 450,000 distinct CDR3 sequences appear in this sample, 15% to 17% of them only once. The top ten hold 13% to 15% of the sample. The sequencing sample was made of blood. The receptors here all came from a woman under 30 with Graves' hyperthyroidism.

The gene calls are TRBV6-1 and TRBJ2-1; D is unclear. Trimming shortened V by 6 bases and J by 4 bases, and 16 bases separated the two germline ends. Germline assignment: CDR1 MNHNS and CDR2 SASEGT. This CDR3 comprises 15 residues. CDR3 DNA sequence: TGTGCCAGCAGACCGACACCTAATACATACAATGAGCAGTTCTTC. Translated, it gives CASRPTPNTYNEQFF.

This clonotype was seen many times. The rearrangement uses TRBV10-3 and TRBJ2-1; TRBD1 might be the D (5 bases). CDR3 length equals 13 residues. The ends were cut back, 4 bases at V and 5 bases at J, with 9 bases in the middle. The germline V gene has CDR1 ENHRY and CDR2 SYGVKD. Here the CDR3 reads CAISGGLNNEQFF. CDR3 coding DNA: TGTGCCATCAGTGGGGGCCTGAACAATGAGCAGTTCTTC.

The chain employs TRBV4-1 and TRBJ1-1, with 8 bases lining up with TRBD1. Germline V lookup: CDR1 MGHRA, CDR2 YSYEKL. This CDR3 is 18 amino acids long. V lost 0 bases to trimming and J lost 5 bases; unmatched junction nucleotides: 14. The CDR3 bases are TGCGCCAGCAGCCAAGATTCGTCGCGACAGGGGTTGCGGACTGAAGCTTTCTTT. This gives the protein CASSQDSSRQGLRTEAFF.

This clonotype was seen at least ten times. The chain carries TRBV5-1 and TRBJ2-1; 8 nucleotides agree with TRBD2. V lost 8 bases and J lost 2; bases outside the gene matches: 6. This CDR3 region has 14 residues. Germline CDR1 SGHRS, CDR2 YFSETQ. The CDR3 here is CASTAGDPYNEQFF. Here the CDR3 DNA reads TGCGCCAGTACAGCGGGAGATCCCTACAATGAGCAGTTCTTC.

This clonotype was detected ten times or more. The rearrangement joins TRBV28 to TRBJ2-3, with 10 positions matching TRBD2. The trim removed 1 base at V and 8 bases at J, leaving 12 bases unmatched. Germline-derived CDR1 and CDR2 are MDHEN and SYDVKM. The CDR3 extends over 17 amino acids. The CDR3 loop is CASSLFSTSGAHGTQYF. The CDR3 DNA sequence: TGTGCCAGCAGTTTATTTTCTACTAGCGGGGCACACGGTACGCAGTATTTT.

At least ten counts were recorded for this clonotype. V usage is TRBV20-1 and J usage is TRBJ2-1, with D possibly being TRBD1 (5 bases). Trimming removed 4 bases at V and 6 bases at J, with 19 bases between. Per germline, CDR1 DFQATT and CDR2 SNEGSKA (reference sequence). The CDR3 totals 15 residues. The CDR3 loop reads CSATSYLTGGNEQFF. The CDR3 DNA reads as TGCAGTGCTACCTCATACCTCACAGGTGGCAATGAGCAGTTCTTC.

This clonotype was counted at least ten times. The V call is TRBV28, the J call TRBJ2-7, with D perhaps matching TRBD1 (6 bases). Germline-derived CDR1 and CDR2 are MDHEN and SYDVKM. V was clipped by 6 bases and J by 6 bases, with 12 bases between them. The CDR3 totals 12 residues. The CDR3 nucleotides are TGTGCCAGCAGATTACAGGGATTCGAGCAGTACTTC. Its translation is CASRLQGFEQYF.

In its sample, this clonotype was seen many times. The chain is built from TRBV3-1 and TRBJ1-1; 7 bases line up with TRBD1. Germline V gene data show CDR1 as LGHDT and CDR2 as YNNKEL (reference sequence). V was pared by 2 bases and J by 6 bases, with 12 bases of the junction left unmatched. The CDR3 runs 16 residues. The CDR3 region has the DNA TGTGCCAGCAGCCAACTTACGACAGGGAAGGACTCTGAAGCTTTCTTT. Its protein product is CASSQLTTGKDSEAFF. Full variable domain (rest looked up from reference TRBV3-1 and TRBJ1-1): DTAVSQTPKYLVTQMGNDKSIKCEQNLGHDTMYWYKQDSKKFLKIMFSYNNKELIINETVPNRFSPKSPDKAHLNLHINSLELGDSAVYFCASSQLTTGKDSEAFFGQGTRLTVV.

This clonotype was recorded at least ten times. This chain connects TRBV6-1 to TRBJ2-1; the match to TRBD2 covers 14 bases. The CDR3 sequence is 16 residues long. Looked up from germline, CDR1 is MNHNS and CDR2 is SASEGT. Trimming at V came to 2 bases and at J to 7 bases, leaving 4 bases not matched to a gene. CDR3 DNA sequence: TGTGCCAGCAGTGAATGGGGGACTAGCGGGAGTAATGAGCAGTTCTTC. It codes for CASSEWGTSGSNEQFF.

The chain is built from TRBV20-1 and TRBJ2-2; 14 positions match TRBD2. J gave up 0 bases and V 4 bases, and 7 bases lay outside the gene matches. Per the germline V gene, CDR1 is DFQATT and CDR2 is SNEGSKA (reference sequence). This CDR3 spans 18 amino acids. CDR3 residues: CSATTGLAGAANTGELFF. The CDR3 nucleotides are TGCAGTGCTACCACGGGACTAGCGGGAGCTGCGAACACCGGGGAGCTGTTTTTT.

The chain carries TRBV4-1 and TRBJ1-5, with unresolved D. The CDR3 loop spans 16 amino acids. In germline, CDR1 is MGHRA, CDR2 YSYEKL. Trimming cost V 0 bases and J 3 bases, with 12 bases left between them. The CDR3 sequence is CASSQDGVVFNQPQHF. The CDR3 DNA is TGCGCCAGCAGCCAAGATGGGGTGGTCTTCAATCAGCCCCAGCATTTT.

This clonotype was seen only a few times. This chain joins TRBV7-3 and TRBJ1-1; D possibly corresponds to TRBD1 (6 bases). The CDR3 contains 13 residues. Trimming removed 6 bases at V and 6 bases at J, with 14 bases between. From germline, CDR1 is SGHTA and CDR2 FQGTGA. The CDR3 nucleotides are TGTGCCAGCAGGAGTACAGGGCAGGCTGAAGCTTTCTTT. It encodes CASRSTGQAEAFF.

A word on this clonotype: Mismatch with germline at one junction end may stem from a read error. The rearrangement uses TRBV7-9 and TRBJ2-7, with 10 bases matching TRBD2. Germline values: CDR1 SEHNR, CDR2 FQNEAQ (reference sequence). The CDR3 covers 14 residues. The CDR3: CASSLAGVRYEQYF. The CDR3 DNA follows: TGTGCCAGCAGCCTAGCGGGGGTACGGTACGAGCAGTACTTC.

This clonotype was recorded many times. The chain carries TRBV6-1 and TRBJ2-5, with a tentative D call TRBD1 (6 bases). CDR1 MNHNS and CDR2 SASEGT come from the germline V gene. The V end was cut by 4 bases, the J end by 1 base, with 7 bases between. The CDR3 consists of 13 residues. The CDR3 loop reads CASSGTVQETQYF. CDR3 DNA sequence: TGTGCCAGCAGTGGGACAGTCCAAGAGACCCAGTACTTC.

This clonotype showed up just a few times. This chain connects TRBV19 to TRBJ2-3, with D possibly TRBD1 on 7 matching bases. This CDR3 is 15 amino acids long. The germline V and J ends were trimmed by 4 bases and 6 bases, with 17 bases remaining between them. Germline V CDR1 and CDR2: LNHDA, SQIVND (reference sequence). CDR3 sequence: CASSTGQPAGDTQYF. CDR3 nucleotides: TGTGCCAGTAGTACGGGACAGCCGGCGGGGGATACGCAGTATTTT.

The table lists this clonotype with a few counts. The chain has TRBV19 and TRBJ1-1; maybe TRBD1 (6 bases). The V gene's germline CDR1 is LNHDA and CDR2 SQIVND (reference sequence). The length of the CDR3 is 14 residues. Deletions cut 4 bases from V and 3 bases from J, with 12 bases between. The CDR3 protein is CASSKGGRDTEAFF. The CDR3, as DNA: TGTGCCAGTAGTAAGGGGGGGCGCGACACTGAAGCTTTCTTT.

As DNA, the CDR3 is TGCGCCAGCAGCTTGGAAGCGGGAGTCTACAATGAGCAGTTCTTC. Translated, it gives CASSLEAGVYNEQFF. The rearrangement links TRBV5-1 to TRBJ2-1, with 8 nucleotides matching TRBD2. The CDR3 totals 15 residues. V trimming: 0 bases; J trimming: 3 bases; junction bases outside the gene matches: 2. From germline, CDR1 is SGHRS and CDR2 YFSETQ.

This clonotype was observed at least ten times. The chain couples TRBV7-2 to TRBJ2-5; 11 bases line up with TRBD2. The CDR3 has 15 residues. Per germline, CDR1 SGHTA and CDR2 FQGNSA. V was clipped by 3 bases and J by 4 bases; unmatched bases: 4. The CDR3 DNA sequence: TGTGCCAGCAGCTTGCAACTAGCGGGGGCAGAGACCCAGTACTTC. This codes for CASSLQLAGAETQYF.

The chain joins TRBV6-1 to TRBJ1-2; the match to TRBD1 covers 8 bases. The length of the CDR3 is 13 residues. The junction had 1 base not matched to a gene; V was cut back by 7 bases and J by 0 bases. The germline V gene encodes CDR1 MNHNS and CDR2 SASEGT. CDR3 DNA: TGTGCCAGCAAACAGGGGGCTAACTATGGCTACACCTTC. Translating it yields CASKQGANYGYTF.

This chain links TRBV5-6 with TRBJ2-1, with 16 bases lining up with TRBD2. The CDR3 totals 17 residues. J was trimmed by 6 bases and V by 4 bases; bases with no gene match: 7. CDR1 SGHDT and CDR2 YYEEEE come from the germline V gene. The CDR3 is CASSNPGLAGGSNEQFF. Here the CDR3 DNA reads TGTGCCAGCAGCAATCCGGGACTAGCGGGGGGGAGCAATGAGCAGTTCTTC.

The rearrangement joins TRBV3-1 to TRBJ2-3, with D perhaps TRBD1 or TRBD2 (5 bases each). The V gene lost 1 base and the J gene lost 4 bases, with 12 bases spanning the gap. CDR3 length: 15 residues. Per germline, CDR1 LGHDT and CDR2 YNNKEL (reference sequence). In DNA, the CDR3 is TGTGCCAGCAGCCAAGGTGGGGGAGCGGCAGATACGCAGTATTTT. This gives the protein CASSQGGGAADTQYF.

The chain couples TRBV7-3 to TRBJ1-6; maybe TRBD1 (5 bases). Trimming pared 2 bases from V and 13 bases from J, leaving 15 bases between. The CDR3 is 14 residues long. Germline CDR1 SGHTA, CDR2 FQGTGA. This CDR3 is CASSLEGVLGPLHF. DNA for the CDR3: TGTGCCAGCAGCTTAGAAGGGGTTTTGGGTCCCCTCCACTTT. The complete variable domain, with remaining parts taken from reference TRBV7-3 and TRBJ1-6, reads GAGVSQTPSNKVTEKGKYVELRCDPISGHTALYWYRQSLGQGPEFLIYFQGTGAADDSGLPNDRFFAVRPEGSVSTLKIQRTERGDSAVYLCASSLEGVLGPLHFGNGTRLTVT.

This clonotype was counted ten times or more. The chain recombines TRBV18 with TRBJ2-1; D gene uncertain. Per the germline V gene, CDR1 is KGHSH and CDR2 is LQKENI. V was shortened by 1 base and J by 5 bases, with 9 bases between the two germline ends. The length of the CDR3 is 14 residues. CDR3 sequence: CASSPLPDDNEQFF. The CDR3, as DNA: TGTGCCAGCTCACCACTCCCCGACGACAATGAGCAGTTCTTC.